A selection of T cell receptor beta chains follows, all from one sample in a study of beta chain features in type 1 diabetes. Sequencing used immunoSEQ multiplex PCR; TCRdb keeps in-frame clones, though not all of them. The table has some 140,000 clones, about a tenth seen once. Sequencing used central memory CD4+ T cells from blood. The source is a man aged 18 to 35 in good health. Each CDR3 is given with its conserved first and last residue. The D gene is left open where the match is weak. Size values are once, few and many counts, or a class for expanded clones, and some rows have none.

few	TRBV7-9	TRBJ2-7	-	15	TGTGCCAGCAGCGGAGGGACAGAAGGTTTCTACGAGCAGTACTTC	CASSGGTEGFYEQYF
-	TRBV10-3	TRBJ1-2	TRBD1	12	TGTGCCATCAGGACAGGGGGCTATGGCTACACCTTC	CAIRTGGYGYTF
few	TRBV5-1	TRBJ2-7	TRBD1	16	TGCGCCAGCAGCTCGACAGGGGGCTTAAATGTCTACGAGCAGTACTTC	CASSSTGGLNVYEQYF
-	TRBV7-2	TRBJ2-1	TRBD2	15	TGTGCCAGCAGCCTCAATAGCGGGCCGTACAATGAGCAGTTCTTC	CASSLNSGPYNEQFF
few	TRBV2	TRBJ2-7	-	14	TGTGCCAGCAGTGAGGTCGGGGACACCTACGAGCAGTACTTC	CASSEVGDTYEQYF
many	TRBV28	TRBJ2-2	TRBD2	14	TGTGCCAGCTCCAGCGGGGGAGGCACCGGGGAGCTGTTTTTT	CASSSGGGTGELFF
-	TRBV7-2	TRBJ1-2	TRBD1	15	TGTGCCAGCAGCCTTGGGACAGGGGGCTTGAGTGGTGGCACCTTC	CASSLGTGGLSGGTF
few	TRBV19	TRBJ1-5	TRBD1	13	TGTGCCAGCGTACAGGGGCCTTTTCAGCCCCAGCATTTT	CASVQGPFQPQHF
many	TRBV7-2	TRBJ1-2	-	13	TGTGCCAGCAGCTTAGATCCAGAACATGGCTACACCTTC	CASSLDPEHGYTF
few	TRBV5-1	TRBJ1-2	TRBD1	12	TGCGCCAGCAGCTTGACAGGGGGCGGCTACACCTTC	CASSLTGGGYTF
-	TRBV4-2	TRBJ2-1	TRBD2	17	TGTGCCAGCAGCCGGGCGTTTTCGACTAGCGGAAACAATGAGCAGTTCTTC	CASSRAFSTSGNNEQFF
many	TRBV6-6	TRBJ2-7	TRBD2	15	TGTGCCAGCAGTTCCGCTAGCGGGGGGGCCTACGAGCAGTACTTC	CASSSASGGAYEQYF
-	TRBV7-2	TRBJ2-5	TRBD2	15	TGTGCCAGCTCCCCCCCGGGGGGGCACTCATCCACCCAGTACTTC	CASSPPGGHSSTQYF
-	TRBV19	TRBJ1-5	TRBD1	15	TGTGCCAGTAGATCCGGGACAGGGGACAATCAGCCCCAGCATTTT	CASRSGTGDNQPQHF
-	TRBV5-6	TRBJ1-1	-	15	TGTGCCAGCAGCCCCCAACCGGGGAAGAACACTGAAGCTTTCTTT	CASSPQPGKNTEAFF
many	TRBV30	TRBJ1-5	-	14	TGTGCCTGGAGTGTAGAGACAGTTAATCAGCCCCAGCATTTT	CAWSVETVNQPQHF
few	TRBV30	TRBJ2-3	TRBD2	17	TGTGCCTGGAGTCCAGCGGGGGCGCAAACTCTTACAGATACGCAGTATTTT	CAWSPAGAQTLTDTQYF
-	TRBV9	TRBJ2-7	-	12	TGTGCCAGCAGCGCAGAGGAGGGTGAGCAGTACTTC	CASSAEEGEQYF
few	TRBV18	TRBJ2-2	-	16	TGTGCCAGCTCACCCAAAGACACCCCGAGCACCGGGGAGCTGTTTTTT	CASSPKDTPSTGELFF